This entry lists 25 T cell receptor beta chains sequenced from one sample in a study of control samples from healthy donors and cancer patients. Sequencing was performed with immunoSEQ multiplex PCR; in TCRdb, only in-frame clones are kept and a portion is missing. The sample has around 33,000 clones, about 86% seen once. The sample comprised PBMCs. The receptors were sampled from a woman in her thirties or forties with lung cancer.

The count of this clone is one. Here the CDR3 DNA reads TGCGCCAGCAGCCAAGATACAGGGACCTCCTACGAGCAGTACTTC. This translates into CASSQDTGTSYEQYF. This chain links TRBV4-3 with TRBJ2-7; possible D gene TRBD1, 6 bases. With 0 bases removed from V and 0 bases from J, the gap between germline ends came to 9 bases. The length of the CDR3 is 15 residues. Germline V gives CDR1 LGHNA, CDR2 YSLEER.

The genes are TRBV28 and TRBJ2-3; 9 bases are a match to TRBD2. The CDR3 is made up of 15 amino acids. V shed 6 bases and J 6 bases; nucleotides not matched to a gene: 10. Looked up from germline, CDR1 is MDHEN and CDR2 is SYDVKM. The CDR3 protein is CASRDLAGAGDTQYF. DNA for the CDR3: TGTGCCAGCAGGGACTTAGCGGGGGCGGGGGATACGCAGTATTTT.

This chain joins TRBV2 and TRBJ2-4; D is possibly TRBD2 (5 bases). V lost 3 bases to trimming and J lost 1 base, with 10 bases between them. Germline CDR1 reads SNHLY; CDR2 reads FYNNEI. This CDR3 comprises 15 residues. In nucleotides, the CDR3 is TGTGCCAGCAGTGAGATTCGAGGGGCCAAAAACATTCAGTACTTC. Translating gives CASSEIRGAKNIQYF.

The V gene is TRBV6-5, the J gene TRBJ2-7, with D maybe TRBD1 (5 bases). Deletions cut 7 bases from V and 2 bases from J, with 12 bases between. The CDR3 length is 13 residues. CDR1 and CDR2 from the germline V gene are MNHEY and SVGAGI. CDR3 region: CASNKGEAYEQYF. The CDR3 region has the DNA TGTGCCAGCAACAAAGGGGAAGCCTACGAGCAGTACTTC.

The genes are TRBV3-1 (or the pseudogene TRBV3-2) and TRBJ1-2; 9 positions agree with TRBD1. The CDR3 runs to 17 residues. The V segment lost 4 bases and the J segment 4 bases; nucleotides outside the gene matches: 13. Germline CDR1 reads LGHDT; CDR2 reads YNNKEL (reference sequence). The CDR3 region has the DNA TGTGCCAGCAGCCCCACCCCCGGGACAGGGAGTTCCTATGGCTACACCTTC. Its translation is CASSPTPGTGSSYGYTF.

CDR3 sequence reads: CASSLRAGANVLTF. The CDR3 region has the DNA TGTGCCAGCAGTCTGCGAGCGGGGGCCAACGTCCTGACTTTC. This chain joins TRBV28 and TRBJ2-6; D unresolved. The CDR3 covers 14 residues. CDR1 and CDR2 from the germline V gene are MDHEN and SYDVKM. Between the trimmed V and J ends, which lost 5 bases and 4 bases, there was a span of 9 bases.

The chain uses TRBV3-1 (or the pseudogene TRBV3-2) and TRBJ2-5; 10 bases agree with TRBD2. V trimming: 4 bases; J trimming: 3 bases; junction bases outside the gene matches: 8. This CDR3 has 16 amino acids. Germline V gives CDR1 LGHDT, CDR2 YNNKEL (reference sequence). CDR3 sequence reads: CASSRPLAGKEETQYF. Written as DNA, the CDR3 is TGTGCCAGCAGCCGCCCACTAGCGGGGAAAGAAGAGACCCAGTACTTC.

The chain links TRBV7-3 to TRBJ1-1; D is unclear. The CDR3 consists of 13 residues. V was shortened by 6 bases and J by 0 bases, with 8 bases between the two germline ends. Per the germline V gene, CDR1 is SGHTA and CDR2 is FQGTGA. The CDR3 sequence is CASRKGMNTEAFF. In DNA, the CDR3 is TGTGCCAGCAGAAAGGGCATGAACACTGAAGCTTTCTTT.

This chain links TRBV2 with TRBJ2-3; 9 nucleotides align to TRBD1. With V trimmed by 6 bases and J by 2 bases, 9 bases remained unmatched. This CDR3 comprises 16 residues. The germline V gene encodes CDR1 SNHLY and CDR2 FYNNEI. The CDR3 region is CASSERGQGSTDTQYF. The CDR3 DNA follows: TGTGCCAGCAGCGAGAGGGGACAGGGATCCACAGATACGCAGTATTTT.

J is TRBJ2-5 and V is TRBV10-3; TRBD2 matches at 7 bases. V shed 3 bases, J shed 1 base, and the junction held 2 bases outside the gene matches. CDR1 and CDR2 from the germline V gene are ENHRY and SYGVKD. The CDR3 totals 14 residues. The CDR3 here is CAISEAGSQETQYF. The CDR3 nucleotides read TGTGCCATCAGTGAAGCGGGAAGCCAAGAGACCCAGTACTTC.

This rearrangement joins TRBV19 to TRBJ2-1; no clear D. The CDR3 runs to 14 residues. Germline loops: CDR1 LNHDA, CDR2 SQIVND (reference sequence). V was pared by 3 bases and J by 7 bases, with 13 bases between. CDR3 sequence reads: CASSIGYSRNEQFF. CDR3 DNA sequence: TGTGCCAGTAGTATTGGGTACTCCCGAAATGAGCAGTTCTTC.

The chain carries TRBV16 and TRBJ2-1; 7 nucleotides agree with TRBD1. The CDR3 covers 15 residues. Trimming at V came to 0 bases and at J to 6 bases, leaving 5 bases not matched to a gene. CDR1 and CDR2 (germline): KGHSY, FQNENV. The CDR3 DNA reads TGTGCCAGCAGCCAATCGATTGGACAGGCCAATGAGCAGTTCTTC. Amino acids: CASSQSIGQANEQFF.

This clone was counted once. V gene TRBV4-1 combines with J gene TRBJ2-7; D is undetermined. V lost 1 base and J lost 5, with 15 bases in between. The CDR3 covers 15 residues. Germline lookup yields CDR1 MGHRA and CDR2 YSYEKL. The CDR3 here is CASSQVAPGLDEQYF. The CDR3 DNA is TGCGCCAGCAGCCAAGTCGCTCCCGGTCTCGACGAGCAGTACTTC.

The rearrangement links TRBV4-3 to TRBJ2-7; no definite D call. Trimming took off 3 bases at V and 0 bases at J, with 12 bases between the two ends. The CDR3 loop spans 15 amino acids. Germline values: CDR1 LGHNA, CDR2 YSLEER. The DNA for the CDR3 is TGCGCCAGCAGCCACACAGAGAGAACCTCCTACGAGCAGTACTTC. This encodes CASSHTERTSYEQYF.

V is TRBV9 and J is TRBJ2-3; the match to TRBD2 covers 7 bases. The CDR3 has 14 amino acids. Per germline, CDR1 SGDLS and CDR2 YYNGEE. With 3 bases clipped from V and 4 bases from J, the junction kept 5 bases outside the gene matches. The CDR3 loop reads CASSDSRGADTQYF. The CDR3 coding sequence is TGTGCCAGCAGCGACTCCCGGGGGGCAGATACGCAGTATTTT. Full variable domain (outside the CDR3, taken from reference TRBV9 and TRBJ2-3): DSGVTQTPKHLITATGQRVTLRCSPRSGDLSVYWYQQSLDQGLQFLIQYYNGEERAKGNILERFSAQQFPDLHSELNLSSLELGDSALYFCASSDSRGADTQYFGPGTRLTVL.

CDR3 sequence (DNA): TGTGCCAGCAGCTTAGGGGGGACAGCTAATGAAAAACTGTTTTTT. Its translation: CASSLGGTANEKLFF. The gene calls are TRBV5-6 and TRBJ1-4, with 7 bases that match TRBD1. The V gene's germline CDR1 is SGHDT and CDR2 YYEEEE. With V trimmed by 2 bases and J by 3 bases, 4 bases remained unmatched. The CDR3 consists of 15 residues.

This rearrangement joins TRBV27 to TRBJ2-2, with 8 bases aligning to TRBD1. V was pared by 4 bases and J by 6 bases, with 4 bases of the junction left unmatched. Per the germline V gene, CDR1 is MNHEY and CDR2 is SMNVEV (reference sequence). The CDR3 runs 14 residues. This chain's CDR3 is CASSSTGVSGELFF. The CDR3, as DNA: TGTGCCAGCAGTTCGACAGGGGTTTCCGGGGAGCTGTTTTTT.

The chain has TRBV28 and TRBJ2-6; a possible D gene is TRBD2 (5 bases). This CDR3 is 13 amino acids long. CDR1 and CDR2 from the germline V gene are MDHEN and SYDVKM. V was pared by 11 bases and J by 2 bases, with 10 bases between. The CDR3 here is CAARAAGANVLTF. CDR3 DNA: TGTGCCGCGAGGGCGGCTGGGGCCAACGTCCTGACTTTC.

CDR3 in amino acids: CASSLISGGTREYF. DNA of the CDR3: TGTGCCAGCAGCTTGATCAGCGGGGGGACGCGGGAGTATTTT. The chain joins TRBV5-6 to TRBJ2-3; TRBD2 matches 9 bases. Germline V gene sequence: CDR1 SGHDT, CDR2 YYEEEE. The J segment lost 13 bases and the V segment lost 1 base, leaving 10 bases of the junction unmatched. The CDR3 spans 14 residues.

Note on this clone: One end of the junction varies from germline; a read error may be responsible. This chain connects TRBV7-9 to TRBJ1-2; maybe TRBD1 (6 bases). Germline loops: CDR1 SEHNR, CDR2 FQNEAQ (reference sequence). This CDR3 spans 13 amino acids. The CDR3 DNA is TGTGCCAGCAGCCTAGCCGGGACATCTGGCTACACCTTC. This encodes CASSLAGTSGYTF. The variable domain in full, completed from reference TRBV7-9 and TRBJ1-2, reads DTGVSQNPRHKITKRGQNVTFRCDPISEHNRLYWYRQTLGQGPEFLTYFQNEAQLEKSRLLSDRFSAERPKGSFSTLEIQRTEQGDSAMYLCASSLAGTSGYTFGSGTRLTVV.

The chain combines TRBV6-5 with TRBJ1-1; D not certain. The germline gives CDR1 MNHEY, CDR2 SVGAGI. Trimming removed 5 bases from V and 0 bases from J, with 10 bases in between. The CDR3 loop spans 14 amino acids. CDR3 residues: CASSQLMVNTEAFF. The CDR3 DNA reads TGTGCCAGCAGTCAACTGATGGTGAACACTGAAGCTTTCTTT.

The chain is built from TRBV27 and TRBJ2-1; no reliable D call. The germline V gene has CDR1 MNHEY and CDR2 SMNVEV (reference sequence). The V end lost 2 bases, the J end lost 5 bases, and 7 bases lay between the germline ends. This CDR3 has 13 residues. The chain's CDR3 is CASSLNGNNEQFF. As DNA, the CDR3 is TGTGCCAGCAGTTTAAATGGGAACAATGAGCAGTTCTTC.

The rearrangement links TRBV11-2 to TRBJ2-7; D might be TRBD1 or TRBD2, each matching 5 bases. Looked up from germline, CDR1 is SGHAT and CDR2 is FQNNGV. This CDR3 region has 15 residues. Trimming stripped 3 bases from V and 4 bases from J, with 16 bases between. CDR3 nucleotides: TGTGCCAGCAGCTTTAAGACCGGGGCAGTTTACGAGCAGTACTTC. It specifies CASSFKTGAVYEQYF.

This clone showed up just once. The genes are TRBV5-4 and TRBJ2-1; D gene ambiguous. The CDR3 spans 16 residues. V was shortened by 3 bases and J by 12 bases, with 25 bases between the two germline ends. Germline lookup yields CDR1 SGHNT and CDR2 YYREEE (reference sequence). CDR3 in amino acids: CASSSPSTAIRIGQFF. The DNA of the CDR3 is TGTGCCAGCAGCTCGCCGTCTACAGCGATTCGGATAGGGCAGTTCTTC.

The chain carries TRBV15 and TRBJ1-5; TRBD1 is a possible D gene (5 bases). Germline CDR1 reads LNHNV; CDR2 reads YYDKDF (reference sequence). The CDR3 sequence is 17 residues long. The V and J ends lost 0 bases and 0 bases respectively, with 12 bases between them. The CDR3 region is CATSRDLWDRSNQPQHF. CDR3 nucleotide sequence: TGTGCCACCAGCAGAGATCTTTGGGACCGTAGCAATCAGCCCCAGCATTTT.